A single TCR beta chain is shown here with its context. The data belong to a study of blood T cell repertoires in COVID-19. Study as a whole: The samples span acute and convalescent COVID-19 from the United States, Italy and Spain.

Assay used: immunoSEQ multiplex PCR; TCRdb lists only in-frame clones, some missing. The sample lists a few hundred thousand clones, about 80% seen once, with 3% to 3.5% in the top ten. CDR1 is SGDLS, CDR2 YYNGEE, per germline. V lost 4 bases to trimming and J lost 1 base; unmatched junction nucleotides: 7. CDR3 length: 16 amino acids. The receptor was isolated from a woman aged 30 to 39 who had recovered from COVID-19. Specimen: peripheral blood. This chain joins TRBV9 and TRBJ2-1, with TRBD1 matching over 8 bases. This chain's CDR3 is CASSTYGQGSYNEQFF. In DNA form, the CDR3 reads TGTGCCAGCAGCACCTATGGACAGGGTTCCTACAATGAGCAGTTCTTC.